This T cell receptor beta chain comes out of a study of OX40 agonist ivuxolimab in advanced cancers. Germline CDR1 and CDR2: SGHNT and YYREEE (reference sequence). Trimming cost V 4 bases and J 5 bases, with 10 bases left between them. The CDR3 extends over 13 amino acids. This clone was seen a single time. The method was immunoSEQ multiplex PCR; TCRdb's version includes in-frame clones alone and lacks a portion of them. The data show about 84,000 clones, with more than 80% seen just once and 2.5% to 3% held by the top ten. The chain links TRBV5-4 to TRBJ1-3; maybe TRBD1 (5 bases). The clonotype was recovered from an adult with an advanced solid tumor such as melanoma, head and neck, liver or kidney cancer. Source: CD4+ or CD8+ T cells sorted from blood, taken in a trial of the OX40 agonist ivuxolimab. CDR3 region: CASSTDTRNTIYF. The DNA of the CDR3 is TGTGCCAGCAGCACGGACACAAGAAACACCATATATTTT.